This is a list of T cell receptor beta chains from one sample in a study of T cell responses to AZD1222 COVID-19 vaccine. Data came from immunoSEQ multiplex PCR; TCRdb stores just in-frame clones and leaves some out. The sample lists about 140,000 clones; approximately 90% were seen once. This sample comprised peripheral blood, obtained on day 0 of AZD1222 vaccination. All receptors come from an adult in good health. Both conserved end residues are part of each CDR3. The D gene is left open where the match is weak. The size of a clone is reported for some rows only, either as once, few or many, or as a class for expanded clones.

TRBV1	TRBJ2-7	-	-	CTSSRPRDRAPTDSYEQYF	TGCACCAGCAGCCGCCCCCGGGACAGGGCCCCTACAGACTCCTACGAGCAGTACTTC
TRBV30	TRBJ2-7	-	-	CAWSGASYEQYF	TGTGCCTGGAGTGGAGCCTCCTACGAGCAGTACTTC
TRBV11-2	TRBJ2-7	TRBD2	once	CASSFGGGPSYEQYF	TGTGCCAGCAGCTTCGGGGGAGGGCCCTCCTACGAGCAGTACTTC
TRBV14	TRBJ2-1	-	-	CASSTPRDGAYNEQFF	TGTGCCAGCAGCACCCCGCGGGACGGCGCCTACAATGAGCAGTTCTTC
TRBV5-5	TRBJ2-2	TRBD1	-	CASSFTGGTGELFF	TGTGCCAGCAGCTTCACAGGGGGAACCGGGGAGCTGTTTTTT
TRBV7-8	TRBJ2-2	-	-	CASSLESGAGELFF	TGTGCCAGCAGCTTAGAGTCGGGGGCCGGGGAGCTGTTTTTT
TRBV2	TRBJ2-5	TRBD2	few	CASTRTSSQETQYF	TGTGCCAGCACAAGGACTAGCAGCCAAGAGACCCAGTACTTC
TRBV7-3	TRBJ2-2	-	few	CASSLDRRGTGELFF	TGTGCCAGCAGCTTAGATAGGAGAGGCACCGGGGAGCTGTTTTTT
TRBV5-1	TRBJ1-2	-	once	CASSLTPTTNYGYTF	TGCGCCAGCAGCCTAACACCGACAACGAACTATGGCTACACCTTC
TRBV6-2/TRBV6-3	TRBJ2-5	-	-	CASSRRQNSEKTQYF	TGTGCCAGCAGCAGAAGACAAAACTCGGAGAAGACCCAGTACTTC
TRBV2	TRBJ2-7	TRBD2	-	CASTWTSGRATLSYEQYF	TGTGCCAGCACGTGGACTAGCGGGAGGGCGACTTTATCCTACGAGCAGTACTTC
TRBV11-2	TRBJ1-6	-	-	CASSHTGIGNSPLHF	TGTGCCAGCAGCCACACAGGGATTGGAAATTCACCCCTCCACTTT
TRBV7-6	TRBJ2-3	TRBD2	-	CASSPVQRGAGDTQYF	TGTGCCAGCAGCCCCGTTCAGCGGGGGGCGGGGGATACGCAGTATTTT
TRBV6-5	TRBJ1-5	TRBD1	-	CAIRTGALSNQPQHF	TGTGCCATACGTACAGGGGCCTTGAGCAATCAGCCCCAGCATTTT
TRBV5-3	TRBJ1-5	TRBD1	-	CARSRQGANQPQHF	TGTGCCAGAAGCCGACAGGGGGCTAATCAGCCCCAGCATTTT
TRBV7-6	TRBJ2-6	TRBD1	-	CASSLEQGLPSGANVLTF	TGTGCCAGCAGCTTAGAACAGGGGTTGCCCTCTGGGGCCAACGTCCTGACTTTC
TRBV6-2/TRBV6-3	TRBJ1-1	-	-	CASSGGGAEAFF	TGTGCCAGCAGTGGGGGCGGGGCTGAAGCTTTCTTT
TRBV7-2	TRBJ2-1	-	-	CASSRVLGYDEQFF	TGTGCCAGCAGCCGGGTCCTTGGGTACGATGAGCAGTTCTTC
TRBV27	TRBJ2-3	-	-	CASNFRQGRADTQYF	TGTGCCAGCAACTTTAGACAGGGGAGGGCGGATACGCAGTATTTT
TRBV6-2/TRBV6-3	TRBJ2-3	TRBD1	-	CASSYPVPRQGRTDTQYF	TGTGCCAGCAGTTACCCCGTCCCTAGACAGGGCCGCACAGATACGCAGTATTTT
TRBV20-1	TRBJ1-2	-	-	CSASPDIASYGYTF	TGCAGTGCTAGTCCGGACATAGCATCGTATGGCTACACCTTC
TRBV2	TRBJ2-4	-	-	CASTLGVGVIQYF	TGTGCCAGCACCCTGGGGGTCGGGGTCATTCAGTACTTC
TRBV20-1	TRBJ1-5	-	-	CSAKRDQPQHF	TGCAGTGCTAAAAGAGATCAGCCCCAGCATTTT
TRBV18	TRBJ1-1	-	-	CASSPGHPNTEAFF	TGTGCCAGCTCACCCGGACACCCGAACACTGAAGCTTTCTTT
TRBV30	TRBJ2-3	-	-	CAWSRADTQYF	TGTGCCTGGAGTCGTGCAGATACGCAGTATTTT
TRBV14	TRBJ1-3	-	-	CASSPHEGNTIYF	TGTGCCAGCAGCCCTCATGAGGGAAACACCATATATTTT
TRBV9	TRBJ1-2	-	-	CASSVGQNGYTF	TGTGCCAGCAGCGTAGGACAGAATGGCTACACCTTC
TRBV7-2	TRBJ1-2	-	-	CASSRWVGIANYGYTF	TGTGCCAGCAGCCGTTGGGTCGGCATAGCTAACTATGGCTACACCTTC
TRBV29-1	TRBJ1-1	-	-	CSVSDRNTEAFF	TGCAGCGTGTCGGACAGGAACACTGAAGCTTTCTTT
TRBV29-1	TRBJ2-1	-	-	CSVEGGNSYNEQFF	TGCAGCGTTGAAGGGGGGAACTCCTACAATGAGCAGTTCTTC
TRBV2	TRBJ1-1	-	-	CASIRLGNTEAFF	TGTGCCAGCATCCGTCTGGGGAACACTGAAGCTTTCTTT
TRBV27	TRBJ2-7	-	-	CASKKNSLVYEQYF	TGTGCCAGCAAAAAAAACAGCCTAGTTTACGAGCAGTACTTC
TRBV15	TRBJ2-2	-	few	CATSREGDHTGELFF	TGTGCCACCAGCAGAGAGGGGGACCACACCGGGGAGCTGTTTTTT
TRBV5-1	TRBJ2-1	TRBD2	-	CASSLGVASGVYNEQFF	TGCGCCAGCAGCTTGGGTGTGGCTAGCGGGGTATACAATGAGCAGTTCTTC
TRBV6-2/TRBV6-3	TRBJ2-1	-	-	CASSSQKWNEQFF	TGTGCCAGCAGTTCGCAGAAATGGAATGAGCAGTTCTTC
TRBV19	TRBJ1-4	TRBD1	-	CASSTVGQANEKLFF	TGTGCCAGTAGTACCGTGGGACAGGCGAATGAAAAACTGTTTTTT
TRBV20-1	TRBJ1-4	-	-	CSASEGTKNEKLFF	TGCAGTGCTAGTGAGGGGACAAAGAATGAAAAACTGTTTTTT
TRBV4-1	TRBJ1-2	-	-	CASSPGANYGYTF	TGCGCCAGCAGCCCAGGGGCTAACTATGGCTACACCTTC
TRBV5-1	TRBJ1-5	-	once	CASSLVAREVSNQPQHF	TGCGCCAGCAGCTTGGTGGCCAGGGAGGTAAGCAATCAGCCCCAGCATTTT
TRBV18	TRBJ2-2	TRBD1	few	CASSPGTGTNTGELFF	TGTGCCAGCTCACCAGGGACAGGGACGAACACCGGGGAGCTGTTTTTT
TRBV6-5	TRBJ2-5	-	-	CASSYDGYGETQYF	TGTGCCAGCAGTTACGATGGATACGGGGAGACCCAGTACTTC
TRBV6-5	TRBJ2-2	-	once	CASSKSTGELFF	TGTGCCAGCAGTAAGAGCACCGGGGAGCTGTTTTTT
TRBV28	TRBJ1-5	-	-	CASSLSGGRSNQPQHF	TGTGCCAGCAGTTTAAGCGGGGGCCGTAGCAATCAGCCCCAGCATTTT
TRBV19	TRBJ1-6	TRBD1	-	CASTVTGANSPLHF	TGTGCCAGTACCGTCACAGGGGCAAATTCACCCCTCCACTTT
TRBV18	TRBJ1-5	-	-	CASSIQGFPQPQHF	TGTGCCAGCTCAATACAGGGATTTCCTCAGCCCCAGCATTTT
TRBV5-4	TRBJ2-7	-	-	CASSLATGRSYEQYF	TGTGCCAGCAGCTTGGCCACGGGGAGGAGCTACGAGCAGTACTTC
TRBV18	TRBJ2-7	-	-	CASSPSSWGYEQYF	TGTGCCAGCTCACCAAGTTCATGGGGCTACGAGCAGTACTTC